Listed below are T cell receptor beta chains from one sample, sequenced in a study of T cells after yellow fever vaccination. TCRdb reanalysed the 5' RACE reads using MiXCR and keeps one entry per CDR3 protein. The sample has approximately 340,000 distinct CDR3 sequences; more than 8.5% are singletons. Sequenced material: PBMCs, taken on the day of the first yellow fever vaccination. These receptor sequences come from a man aged 18-30 years who received the YFV17D yellow fever vaccine. CDR3s include the opening cysteine and the closing phenylalanine or tryptophan. D genes are given only for firm matches. Size is stated for part of the rows, as once, few or many counts, or as a class when the clone is expanded.

V gene,J gene,clone size,D gene,CDR3 DNA,CDR3 protein
TRBV20-1,TRBJ2-6,few,-,TGCAGTGCTAGAGGGGGGGGCAGGCATACCGAGGGAAGCTCTGCGGCCAACGTCCTGACTTTC,CSARGGGRHTEGSSAANVLTF
TRBV6-5,TRBJ2-7,-,-,TGTGCCAGCAGTTACTCCTCCGGGGGTGTCTACGAGCAGTACTTC,CASSYSSGGVYEQYF
TRBV12-3/TRBV12-4,TRBJ1-2,many,-,TGTGCCAGCAGCCGATTTTTAAGGACAAACTATGGCTACACCTTC,CASSRFLRTNYGYTF
TRBV7-8,TRBJ1-2,many,TRBD1,TGTGCCAGCAGCTTATGGGGACAGGGTATTGATGGCTACACCTTC,CASSLWGQGIDGYTF
TRBV6-8,TRBJ2-2,few,-,TGTGCCAGCAGAAGCTCACAGGGCACCGGGGAGCTGTTTTTT,CASRSSQGTGELFF
TRBV6-6,TRBJ2-2,many,-,TGTGCCAGCAGTTCCTATGGGACCGGGGAGCTGTTTTTT,CASSSYGTGELFF
TRBV4-1,TRBJ1-2,few,TRBD1,TGCGCCAGCAGCCACACGACAGGGGAGAACTATGGCTACACCTTC,CASSHTTGENYGYTF
TRBV7-8,TRBJ1-5,-,-,TGTGCCAGCAGCTACCCAAATCAGCCCCAGCATTTT,CASSYPNQPQHF
TRBV12-5,TRBJ2-2,many,TRBD1,TGTGCTAGTGGTTTGTTGGGGACAGGAGTCACCGGGGAGCTGTTTTTT,CASGLLGTGVTGELFF
TRBV5-1,TRBJ2-1,many,TRBD2,TGCGCCAGCAGCCCGGTAGCGGGAAGCTCCTACAATGAGCAGTTCTTC,CASSPVAGSSYNEQFF
TRBV20-1,TRBJ2-1,-,-,TGCAGTGCTAGTTTAGCCCATGAGCAGTTCTTC,CSASLAHEQFF
TRBV7-2,TRBJ2-3,-,-,TGTGCCAGCAGCTTTATTCCCTACGGGGGACGCACAGATACGCAGTATTTT,CASSFIPYGGRTDTQYF
TRBV3-1,TRBJ1-6,-,TRBD1,TGTGCCAGCAGCCAAGATGGAGGGGACAGACTATTT,CASSQDGGDRLF
TRBV28,TRBJ2-5,few,-,TGTGCCAGTCGGTCTACAGCGCAAGAGACCCAGTACTTC,CASRSTAQETQYF
TRBV4-2,TRBJ2-2,many,-,TGTGCCAGCAGCCAAGATCGAGGGGGGAACACCGGGGAGCTGTTTTTT,CASSQDRGGNTGELFF
TRBV4-1,TRBJ1-1,few,-,TGCGCCAGCAGCCAAGAGGCGGGGTCAGGGGCGTTAGGGTACACTGAAGCTTTCTTT,CASSQEAGSGALGYTEAFF
TRBV18,TRBJ2-3,few,TRBD2,TGTGCCAGCTCACCACCCTCCGGCGGGGGGATAGATACGCAGTATTTT,CASSPPSGGGIDTQYF
TRBV4-3,TRBJ2-3,few,TRBD2,TGCGCCAGCAGCCAAGATCCTAGCGGGATAAGCACAGATACGCAGTATTTT,CASSQDPSGISTDTQYF
TRBV4-3,TRBJ2-3,-,TRBD2,TGCGCCAGCAGCCCCCTCGGGGGGGGTCTCACAGATACGCAGTATTTT,CASSPLGGGLTDTQYF
TRBV5-1,TRBJ2-2,many,TRBD2,TGCGCCAGCAGCTTGGTGGTCGGCGGGGGTGTGTTCGAGCTGTTTTTT,CASSLVVGGGVFELFF
TRBV10-3,TRBJ2-5,few,TRBD2,TGTGCCATCAGGGACGTAGGCGGGGGGCTCGGAGAGACCCAGTACTTC,CAIRDVGGGLGETQYF
TRBV7-2,TRBJ2-5,few,-,TGTGCCAGCAGCAGGGGCCCGACGGGCGAGACCCAGTACTTC,CASSRGPTGETQYF
TRBV5-6,TRBJ2-3,-,-,TGTGCCAGCAGCTTGGATCCACCTTCAGATACGCAGTATTTT,CASSLDPPSDTQYF
TRBV7-3,TRBJ1-1,-,TRBD1,TGTGCCAGCAGCTCGGGACAGTGGGCCACTGAAGCTTTCTTT,CASSSGQWATEAFF
TRBV10-3,TRBJ2-7,-,TRBD1,TGTGCCATCAGGCCCGGGACAGGAACCTACGAGCAGTACTTC,CAIRPGTGTYEQYF
TRBV6-5,TRBJ1-1,few,-,TGTGCCAGCAGTCCAGGGGCGTCTGAAGCTTTCTTT,CASSPGASEAFF
TRBV9,TRBJ2-3,few,-,TGTGCCAGCAGCCCGCTGGAAATTCGGGGGGATACGCAGTATTTT,CASSPLEIRGDTQYF
TRBV5-1,TRBJ2-3,once,-,TGCGCCAGCAGCTTGGAGGTACGGGACACAGATACGCAGTATTTT,CASSLEVRDTDTQYF
TRBV12-3/TRBV12-4,TRBJ2-1,many,-,TGTGCCACCACCCCGTACGGGGAACCTTACAATGAGCAGTTCTTC,CATTPYGEPYNEQFF
TRBV10-3,TRBJ2-7,many,-,TGTGCCATCAGTGAGAACAACCAGATCTACGAGCAGTACTTC,CAISENNQIYEQYF
TRBV10-1,TRBJ2-1,-,-,TGCGCCAGCAGTGAGTCGGTACAGAGCGAGCAGTTCTTC,CASSESVQSEQFF
TRBV28,TRBJ2-6,-,-,TGTGCCAGCAGCTCTACAGGCTCTGGGGCCAACGTCCTGACTTTC,CASSSTGSGANVLTF
TRBV25-1,TRBJ1-6,-,TRBD1,TGTGCCAGCAGTTCGTCACAGGGGTGGGCCCTCCACTTT,CASSSSQGWALHF
TRBV10-3,TRBJ2-2,few,-,TGTGCCATCAGCCCCGGAAGGGCCGGGGAGCTGTTTTTT,CAISPGRAGELFF
TRBV5-1,TRBJ2-3,many,TRBD1,TGCGCCAGCAGCTTGGCTGCGACAGGGTCAGATACGCAGTATTTT,CASSLAATGSDTQYF
TRBV6-2/TRBV6-3,TRBJ2-3,few,TRBD2,TGTGCCAGCAGTTGGCACCCGCGACTAGCGGGGCCTTACACAGATACGCAGTATTTT,CASSWHPRLAGPYTDTQYF
TRBV6-5,TRBJ1-3,-,-,TGTGCCAGCAGTTACACCGCAGGCACTGGAAACACCATATATTTT,CASSYTAGTGNTIYF
TRBV7-9,TRBJ2-3,few,-,TGTGCCAGCAGCTCCCTTCTCCGAGATACGCAGTATTTT,CASSSLLRDTQYF
TRBV12-3/TRBV12-4,TRBJ2-7,-,-,TGTGCCAGCAGAGGTAGTCTGTGGGGGCCCGGAGACGAGCAGTACTTC,CASRGSLWGPGDEQYF
TRBV27,TRBJ1-6,many,-,TGTGCCAGCCTTCCGTCATGGGGCGGGAATTCACCCCTCCACTTT,CASLPSWGGNSPLHF
TRBV12-3/TRBV12-4,TRBJ2-1,-,TRBD2,TGTGCCAGCAGTTTATGGCTAGCGGGGGGGCTTGAGCAGTTCTTC,CASSLWLAGGLEQFF
TRBV7-2,TRBJ1-1,many,-,TGTGCCAGCAGCGCAGACATGAACACTGAAGCTTTCTTT,CASSADMNTEAFF
TRBV29-1,TRBJ1-5,-,-,TGCAGCGTGGGTTGGGGGACGAATCAGCCCCAGCATTTT,CSVGWGTNQPQHF
TRBV7-2,TRBJ1-4,-,-,TGTGCCAGCAGCTCGATGGGAAATGAAAAACTGTTTTTT,CASSSMGNEKLFF
TRBV20-1,TRBJ2-1,many,-,TGCAGTGCTGCGGAGTGGGACGGCAATGAGCAGTTCTTC,CSAAEWDGNEQFF
TRBV29-1,TRBJ2-7,few,-,TGCAGCGTTGACTGGCAGGGACCTCTCGACGAGCAGTACTTC,CSVDWQGPLDEQYF
TRBV11-2,TRBJ1-1,many,TRBD1,TGTGCCAGCAGCTTAACGCAGGGGGGCTCTAGGGCTCCTGCTTTCTTT,CASSLTQGGSRAPAFF
TRBV3-1,TRBJ1-2,-,-,TGTGCCAGCAGCCAGGGAGGACGGATAAAAGGCTACACCTTC,CASSQGGRIKGYTF
TRBV6-1,TRBJ1-2,-,-,TGTGCCAGCAGTCAAAACTCCATGGACGGCTATGGCTACACCTTC,CASSQNSMDGYGYTF
TRBV30,TRBJ1-5,-,TRBD1,TGTGCCTGGAGCAGGGGGGGTCGTCAGCCCCAGCATTTT,CAWSRGGRQPQHF
TRBV5-1,TRBJ1-3,few,-,TGCGCCAGCAGCGCGGGGTCCGACGGAAACACCATATATTTT,CASSAGSDGNTIYF
TRBV2,TRBJ1-5,few,-,TGTGCCAGCAGTGTCGGCAGGGGAGCCCAGCCCCAGCATTTT,CASSVGRGAQPQHF
TRBV20-1,TRBJ1-6,few,TRBD1,TGCAGTGCTAGAAATACCGGGACAGAAAATTCACCCCTCCACTTT,CSARNTGTENSPLHF
TRBV29-1,TRBJ2-1,-,TRBD2,TGCAGCGTTGAAACTCCGGGGGGGGGCTCCTACAATGAGCAGTTCTTC,CSVETPGGGSYNEQFF